This T cell receptor (beta chain) was recorded in a study of blood T cell repertoires in COVID-19. Assay used: immunoSEQ multiplex PCR; TCRdb lists only in-frame clones, some missing. The sample consists of under 300,000 clones, 85% to 95% of them appearing once. The V end lost 1 base, the J end lost 6 bases, and 10 bases lay between the germline ends. Germline loops: CDR1 MNHNS, CDR2 SASEGT. This CDR3 contains 13 residues. V usage is TRBV6-1 and J usage is TRBJ2-7; D might be TRBD1 (5 bases). This receptor was obtained from a woman aged 18-35 years who had recovered from COVID-19. Input material: PBMCs or T cells enriched from blood (not recorded which). The CDR3 DNA follows: TGTGCCAGCAGTGAAGTAAGGGGTGGCGAGCAGTACTTC. Translated, it gives CASSEVRGGEQYF.